This T cell receptor (beta chain) was profiled in a study of CD8 T cells in ankylosing spondylitis. Broader study findings: Prior literature has documented some motif variants in synovial fluid and blood from reactive arthritis. The clones that were linked to disease were reported to be significantly enriched in matched synovial fluid samples from ankylosing spondylitis patients. A TCR beta motif of under ten highly homologous variants seemed to mark ankylosing spondylitis blood.

The table lists this clonotype with a few counts. The target antigen is unknown. TCRdb re-derived calls from the 5' RACE reads in MiXCR, one entry per CDR3 protein. The sample includes just under 550,000 distinct CDR3 sequences, roughly 13% of them seen just once. Sequencing used blood, either unsorted or a sorted T cell fraction (not recorded which). The sequence derives from a male donor with ankylosing spondylitis.

This CDR3 reads CASSSAFHLTNTEAFF. Written as DNA, the CDR3 is TGCGCCAGCAGTTCGGCCTTTCACCTGACGAACACTGAAGCTTTCTTT. This chain uses TRBV5-1 with TRBJ1-1; D call uncertain. Germline V CDR1 and CDR2: SGHRS, YFSETQ. This CDR3 has 16 amino acids. The germline V and J ends were trimmed by 5 bases and 1 base, with 18 bases remaining between them.